The 20 T cell receptor beta chains below were found in one sample sequenced in a study of T-cell memory formation after mild COVID-19. TCRdb itself ran the 5' RACE reads through MiXCR, one entry per CDR3 protein. The repertoire holds roughly 300,000 distinct CDR3 sequences, with around 16% as singletons. Input material: PBMCs or a T cell subset sorted from them (not recorded which). Receptors were obtained from a man in his late teens or twenties who had mild COVID-19 (a few samples of this study predate the infection). Cell type and time point are not known.

This clonotype has ten or more counts. This chain joins TRBV12-3 or TRBV12-4 and TRBJ2-3; TRBD1 matches at 12 bases. The CDR3 is 17 amino acids. V was clipped by 7 bases and J by 1 base; unmatched bases: 9. This CDR3 is CASMTGQGAYGTDTQYF. The DNA of the CDR3 is TGTGCCAGCATGACGGGACAGGGGGCTTATGGCACAGATACGCAGTATTTT.

The rearrangement links TRBV6-2 or TRBV6-3 to TRBJ1-2; D not resolved. The CDR3 is 16 amino acids. Trimming took off 5 bases at V and 5 bases at J, with 21 bases between the two ends. CDR1 is MNHEY, CDR2 SVGEGT, per germline. DNA for the CDR3: TGTGCCAGCAGTCCGGACGGGATCCGACTCGGGTATGGCTACACCTTC. Encoded protein: CASSPDGIRLGYGYTF.

The J gene is TRBJ1-1, the V gene TRBV19; D is ambiguous. Germline assignment: CDR1 LNHDA and CDR2 SQIVND (reference sequence). This CDR3 spans 13 amino acids. V gave up 6 bases and J gave up 4 bases, with 12 bases separating them. The CDR3 bases are TGTGCCAGTAGCCCGGGCGCGAGCACTGAAGCTTTCTTT. Translation: CASSPGASTEAFF. Complete variable domain (other parts from reference TRBV19 and TRBJ1-1): DGGITQSPKYLFRKEGQNVTLSCEQNLNHDAMYWYRQDPGQGLRLIYYSQIVNDFQKGDIAEGYSVSREKKESFPLTVTSAQKNPTAFYLCASSPGASTEAFFGQGTRLTVV.

This sequence joins TRBV15 and TRBJ2-3, with D maybe TRBD1 (5 bases). V lost 8 bases to trimming and J lost 4 bases, with 13 bases between them. In germline, CDR1 is LNHNV, CDR2 YYDKDF (reference sequence). This CDR3 is built from 13 residues. CDR3 bases: TGTGCCACCCGAGACCCAGGGTCAGATACGCAGTATTTT. It specifies CATRDPGSDTQYF.

The sample holds a few counts of this clonotype. J is TRBJ1-2 and V is TRBV12-3 or TRBV12-4, with D possibly being TRBD1 (6 bases). V dropped 1 base and J dropped 7 bases, with 10 bases sitting between them. The CDR3 is made up of 13 amino acids. The CDR3 nucleotides are TGTGCCAGCAGTTTAGGCGGGGGCTCTGGCTACACCTTC. The encoded protein is CASSLGGGSGYTF.

This clonotype has a handful of counts. J is TRBJ2-2 and V is TRBV10-1; D possibly corresponds to TRBD1 (6 bases). V shed 4 bases and J shed 4 bases, with 19 bases lying between them. This CDR3 is 17 amino acids long. CDR1 and CDR2 (germline): WNHNN, SYGVQD (reference sequence). CDR3 in amino acids: CASSGAVGAVTTGELFF. In DNA, the CDR3 is TGCGCCAGCAGTGGCGCGGTGGGGGCCGTGACCACCGGGGAGCTGTTTTTT.

V usage is TRBV20-1 and J usage is TRBJ2-5; D perhaps matches TRBD1 (5 bases). Germline V gene lookup returns CDR1 DFQATT and CDR2 SNEGSKA (reference sequence). The CDR3 loop spans 13 amino acids. Trimming left V 6 bases short and J 5 bases short, with 16 bases between. CDR3 DNA: TGCAGTGCCAGGGTTCCCCCGGCCGAGACCCAGTACTTC. It is translated as CSARVPPAETQYF.

The chain links TRBV6-4 to TRBJ2-2; a weak D match, TRBD1 (7 bases). The V end lost 9 bases, the J end lost 4 bases, and 12 bases lay between the germline ends. The CDR3 covers 13 residues. Germline V lookup: CDR1 MRHNA, CDR2 SNTAGT. DNA for the CDR3: TGTGCCAGTGGGACAGCGGGCACCGGGGAGCTGTTTTTT. Encoded protein: CASGTAGTGELFF.

This clonotype has at least ten counts. V usage is TRBV11-2 and J usage is TRBJ2-1, with 10 bases fitting TRBD1. The J segment lost 8 bases and the V segment lost 4 bases, leaving 2 bases of the junction unmatched. Germline V gene data show CDR1 as SGHAT and CDR2 as FQNNGV. The CDR3 spans 13 residues. The CDR3 bases are TGTGCCAGCAGCTCGACAGGGGGCGATGAGCAGTTCTTC. The encoded protein is CASSSTGGDEQFF.

This clonotype was observed once. The chain is built from TRBV19 and TRBJ2-3; D unresolved. The CDR3 is 13 residues long. V gave up 9 bases and J gave up 0 bases, with 10 bases separating them. Looked up from germline, CDR1 is LNHDA and CDR2 is SQIVND (reference sequence). Here the CDR3 DNA reads TGTGCCAGCCACGACCTAAGCACAGATACGCAGTATTTT. This translates into CASHDLSTDTQYF.

This chain uses TRBV7-2 with TRBJ2-1, with D maybe TRBD2 (5 bases). Germline V gene data show CDR1 as SGHTA and CDR2 as FQGNSA. V dropped 0 bases and J dropped 15 bases, with 15 bases sitting between them. The CDR3 covers 13 residues. CDR3 sequence reads: CASSLAGPQLGFF. In DNA form, the CDR3 reads TGTGCCAGCAGCTTAGCCGGGCCGCAACTAGGGTTCTTC.

This clonotype was detected ten times or more. At one end the junction does not follow the germline gene, possibly because of a read error. The rearrangement joins TRBV20-1 to TRBJ2-2, with a tentative D call TRBD2 (5 bases). Germline CDR1 reads DFQATT; CDR2 reads SNEGSKA (reference sequence). CDR3 length: 14 residues. In DNA form, the CDR3 reads TGCAGTGCTAGCACACTATCGAACACCGGGGAGCTTTTTTTT. Protein product: CSASTLSNTGELFF.

This clonotype was detected a few times. V usage is TRBV11-2 and J usage is TRBJ2-3; no firm D call. The CDR3 runs 12 residues. Between the trimmed V and J ends, which lost 6 bases and 2 bases, there was a span of 6 bases. Germline CDR1 SGHAT, CDR2 FQNNGV. The CDR3 DNA is TGTGCCAGCAGGGATTACACAGATACGCAGTATTTT. Amino acid sequence: CASRDYTDTQYF.

V is TRBV12-3 or TRBV12-4 and J is TRBJ1-2; tentative D call: TRBD1 (5 bases). The V end was cut by 6 bases, the J end by 8 bases, with 16 bases between. This CDR3 spans 13 amino acids. Written as DNA, the CDR3 is TGTGCCAGCAGCTCGACAGCCTCAGGGGGCTACACCTTC. It is translated as CASSSTASGGYTF.

This clonotype came up many times. The CDR3: CASSLVTAGETQYF. CDR3 DNA sequence: TGCGCCAGCAGCTTGGTTACAGCGGGGGAGACCCAGTACTTC. V gene TRBV5-1 combines with J gene TRBJ2-5; 7 bases are a match to TRBD2. The CDR3 length is 14 residues. The V and J ends lost 0 bases and 5 bases, in that order; junction bases with no gene match: 4. Germline V gives CDR1 SGHRS, CDR2 YFSETQ. Full variable domain (rest looked up from reference TRBV5-1 and TRBJ2-5): KAGVTQTPRYLIKTRGQQVTLSCSPISGHRSVSWYQQTPGQGLQFLFEYFSETQRNKGNFPGRFSGRQFSNSRSEMNVSTLELGDSALYLCASSLVTAGETQYFGPGTRLLVL.

The chain employs TRBV7-9 and TRBJ2-7; 8 nucleotides match TRBD1. The CDR3 extends over 15 amino acids. V was pared by 3 bases and J by 7 bases, with 11 bases of the junction left unmatched. Germline assignment: CDR1 SEHNR and CDR2 FQNEAQ (reference sequence). CDR3 coding DNA: TGTGCCAGCAGCTTCCTGAGACAGGGGTCTTGGGAGCAGTACTTC. It yields the protein CASSFLRQGSWEQYF.

The chain is built from TRBV7-8 and TRBJ1-4; D is ambiguous. Trimming removed 4 bases from V and 4 bases from J, with 4 bases in between. CDR3 length equals 12 residues. The germline CDR1 and CDR2 sequences are SGHVS and FQNEAQ. CDR3 loop: CASSWGNEKLFF. The CDR3 DNA reads TGTGCCAGCAGCTGGGGTAATGAAAAACTGTTTTTT.

This clonotype was seen many times. This sequence joins TRBV2 and TRBJ1-1; no firm D call. Germline assignment: CDR1 SNHLY and CDR2 FYNNEI. CDR3 length: 13 amino acids. With 7 bases removed from V and 1 base from J, the gap between germline ends came to 10 bases. The CDR3 sequence is CASKPAGNTEAFF. The CDR3 region has the DNA TGTGCCAGCAAGCCCGCGGGGAACACTGAAGCTTTCTTT.

The V call is TRBV12-3 or TRBV12-4, the J call TRBJ1-1; TRBD1 matches at 7 bases. The CDR3 runs to 12 residues. V gave up 5 bases and J gave up 6 bases; unmatched junction bases: 3. The CDR3 here is CASSHTGAEAFF. The CDR3 bases are TGTGCCAGCAGTCATACAGGGGCTGAAGCTTTCTTT.

The sample holds a few counts of this clonotype. The chain recombines TRBV20-1 with TRBJ2-7, with 9 bases fitting TRBD1. Germline V gene data show CDR1 as DFQATT and CDR2 as SNEGSKA (reference sequence). The CDR3 runs to 14 residues. J was trimmed by 3 bases and V by 6 bases; bases with no gene match: 9. Here the CDR3 reads CSAQDRGRDYEQYV. The CDR3, as DNA: TGCAGTGCCCAGGACAGGGGACGAGACTACGAGCAGTACGTC.